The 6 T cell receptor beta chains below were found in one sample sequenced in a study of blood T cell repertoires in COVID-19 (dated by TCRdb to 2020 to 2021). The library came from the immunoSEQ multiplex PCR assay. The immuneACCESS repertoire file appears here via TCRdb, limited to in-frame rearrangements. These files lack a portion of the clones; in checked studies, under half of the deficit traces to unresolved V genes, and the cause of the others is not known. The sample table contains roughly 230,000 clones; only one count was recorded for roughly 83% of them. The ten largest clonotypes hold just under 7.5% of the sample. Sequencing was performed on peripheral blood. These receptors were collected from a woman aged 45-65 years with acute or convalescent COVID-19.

The CDR3 nucleotides are TGTGCCAGTAGTATCGCAGGGGTCAATCAGCCCCAGCATTTT. This encodes CASSIAGVNQPQHF. The chain is built from TRBV19 and TRBJ1-5, with D perhaps matching TRBD1 (6 bases). V gave up 3 bases and J gave up 3 bases, with 9 bases separating them. The CDR3 sequence is 14 residues long. Per the germline V gene, CDR1 is LNHDA and CDR2 is SQIVND (reference sequence).

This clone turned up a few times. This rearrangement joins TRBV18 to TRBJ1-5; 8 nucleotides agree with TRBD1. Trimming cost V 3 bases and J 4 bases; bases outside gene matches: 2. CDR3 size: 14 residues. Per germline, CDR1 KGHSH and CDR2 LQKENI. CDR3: CASSPGTGNQPQHF. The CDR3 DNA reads TGTGCCAGCTCACCCGGGACAGGAAATCAGCCCCAGCATTTT.

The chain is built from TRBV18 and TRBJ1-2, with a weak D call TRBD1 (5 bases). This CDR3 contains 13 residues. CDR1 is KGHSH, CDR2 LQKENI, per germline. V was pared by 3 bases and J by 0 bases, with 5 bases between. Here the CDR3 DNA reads TGTGCCAGCTCACCGGACACTAACTATGGCTACACCTTC. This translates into CASSPDTNYGYTF.

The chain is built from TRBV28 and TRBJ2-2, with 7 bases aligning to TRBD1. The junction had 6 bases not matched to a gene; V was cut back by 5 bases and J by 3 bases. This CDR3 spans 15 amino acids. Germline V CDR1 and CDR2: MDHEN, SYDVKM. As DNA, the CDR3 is TGTGCCAGCAGTCCGGGACAGTTAGACACCGGGGAGCTGTTTTTT. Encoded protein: CASSPGQLDTGELFF.

This chain's CDR3 is CASSPGGADGYTF. In DNA, the CDR3 is TGTGCCAGCAGTCCAGGGGGCGCCGATGGCTACACCTTC. The chain joins TRBV6-5 to TRBJ1-2; 8 bases map to TRBD1. With V trimmed by 5 bases and J by 6 bases, 5 bases remained unmatched. Germline V lookup: CDR1 MNHEY, CDR2 SVGAGI. The CDR3 sequence is 13 residues long.

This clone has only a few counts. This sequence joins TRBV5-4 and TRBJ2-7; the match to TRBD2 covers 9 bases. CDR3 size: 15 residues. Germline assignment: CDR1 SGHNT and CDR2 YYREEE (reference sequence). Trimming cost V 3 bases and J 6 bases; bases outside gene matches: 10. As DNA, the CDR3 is TGTGCCAGCAGCTCGAGCGGGAGGCCCGCTCGCGAGCAGTACTTC. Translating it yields CASSSSGRPAREQYF.